The sequence of this T cell receptor (beta chain) was determined in a study of response to subunit inactivated influenza vaccine. One entry per CDR3 protein results from TCRdb running MiXCR on the RT-PCR reads. Among hundreds of thousands of distinct CDR3 sequences, roughly 20% were seen once, and the ten largest hold approximately 10%. This clonotype has just a few counts. The antigen remains unidentified. General study results and limits: After each seasonal influenza vaccination, few new T cells are recruited, the authors suggested.

In germline, CDR1 is GTSNPN, CDR2 SVGIG (reference sequence). This CDR3 region has 15 residues. Trimming cost V 1 base and J 3 bases; bases outside gene matches: 6. The chain carries TRBV30 and TRBJ2-7; TRBD2 matches at 10 bases. Material: PBMCs from blood, obtained roughly 5 days after vaccination. This sequence was found in a man aged 45-65 years who received an inactivated influenza vaccine. CDR3 protein: CAWSAGTSAHYEQYF. The CDR3 bases are TGTGCCTGGAGTGCCGGGACTAGCGCCCACTACGAGCAGTACTTC.